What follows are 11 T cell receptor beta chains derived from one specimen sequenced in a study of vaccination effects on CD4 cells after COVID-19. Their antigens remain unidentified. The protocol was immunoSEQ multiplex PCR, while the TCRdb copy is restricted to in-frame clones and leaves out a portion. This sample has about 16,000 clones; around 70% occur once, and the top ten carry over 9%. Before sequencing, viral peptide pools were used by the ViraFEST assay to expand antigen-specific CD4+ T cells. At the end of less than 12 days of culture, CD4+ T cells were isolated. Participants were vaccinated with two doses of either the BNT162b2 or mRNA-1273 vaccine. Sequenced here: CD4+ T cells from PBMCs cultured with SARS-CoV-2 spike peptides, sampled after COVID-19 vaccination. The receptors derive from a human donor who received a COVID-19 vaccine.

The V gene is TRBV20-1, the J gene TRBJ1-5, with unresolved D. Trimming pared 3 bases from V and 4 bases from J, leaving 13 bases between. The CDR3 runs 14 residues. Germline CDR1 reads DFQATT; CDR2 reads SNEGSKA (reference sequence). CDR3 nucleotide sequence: TGCAGTGCTAGTATAGAGGCTAATAATCAGCCCCAGCATTTT. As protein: CSASIEANNQPQHF.

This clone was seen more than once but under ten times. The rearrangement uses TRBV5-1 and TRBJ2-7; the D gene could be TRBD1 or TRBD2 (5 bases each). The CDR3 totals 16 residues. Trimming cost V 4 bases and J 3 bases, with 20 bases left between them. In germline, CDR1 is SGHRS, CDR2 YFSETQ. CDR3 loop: CASSAGTSTLFYEQYF. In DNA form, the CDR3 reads TGCGCCAGCAGCGCCGGGACCTCCACGCTATTCTACGAGCAGTACTTC.

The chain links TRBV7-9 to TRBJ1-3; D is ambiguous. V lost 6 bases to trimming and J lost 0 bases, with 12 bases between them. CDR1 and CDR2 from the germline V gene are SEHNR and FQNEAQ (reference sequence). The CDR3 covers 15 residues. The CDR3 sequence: CASSRDGASGNTIYF. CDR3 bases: TGTGCCAGCAGTCGTGACGGCGCCTCTGGAAACACCATATATTTT.

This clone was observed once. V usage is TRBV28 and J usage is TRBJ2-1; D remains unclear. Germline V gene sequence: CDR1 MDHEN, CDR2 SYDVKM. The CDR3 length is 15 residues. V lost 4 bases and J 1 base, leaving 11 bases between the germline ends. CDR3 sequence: CASSWLVGSYNEQFF. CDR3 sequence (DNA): TGTGCCAGCAGTTGGCTAGTCGGGTCCTACAATGAGCAGTTCTTC.

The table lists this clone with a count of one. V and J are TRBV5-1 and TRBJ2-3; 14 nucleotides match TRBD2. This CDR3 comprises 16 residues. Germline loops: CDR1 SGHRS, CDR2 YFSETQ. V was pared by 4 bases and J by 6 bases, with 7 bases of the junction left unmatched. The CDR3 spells CASSPGLAGVWDTQYF. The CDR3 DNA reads TGCGCCAGCAGCCCGGGACTAGCGGGAGTGTGGGATACGCAGTATTTT.

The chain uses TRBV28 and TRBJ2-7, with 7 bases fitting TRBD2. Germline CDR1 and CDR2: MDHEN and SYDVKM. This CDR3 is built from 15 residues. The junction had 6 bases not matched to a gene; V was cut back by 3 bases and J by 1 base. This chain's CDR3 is CASSFSRGGSYEQYF. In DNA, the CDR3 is TGTGCCAGCAGTTTCTCTCGCGGGGGATCCTACGAGCAGTACTTC.

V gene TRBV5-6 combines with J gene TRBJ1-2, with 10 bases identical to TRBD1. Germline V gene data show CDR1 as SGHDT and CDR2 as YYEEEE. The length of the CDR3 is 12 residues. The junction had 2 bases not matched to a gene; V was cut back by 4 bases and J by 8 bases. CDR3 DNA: TGTGCCAGCAGCGCGGGACAGGGGGGCTACACCTTC. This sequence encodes CASSAGQGGYTF. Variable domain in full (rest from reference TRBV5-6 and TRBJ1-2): DAGVTQSPTHLIKTRGQQVTLRCSPKSGHDTVSWYQQALGQGPQFIFQYYEEEERQRGNFPDRFSGHQFPNYSSELNVNALLLGDSALYLCASSAGQGGYTFGSGTRLTVV.

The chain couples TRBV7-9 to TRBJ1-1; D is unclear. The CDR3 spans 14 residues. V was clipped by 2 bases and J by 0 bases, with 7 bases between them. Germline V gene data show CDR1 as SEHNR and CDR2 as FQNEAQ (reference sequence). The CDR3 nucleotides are TGTGCCAGCAGCTTAACAGTTATGAACACTGAAGCTTTCTTT. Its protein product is CASSLTVMNTEAFF.

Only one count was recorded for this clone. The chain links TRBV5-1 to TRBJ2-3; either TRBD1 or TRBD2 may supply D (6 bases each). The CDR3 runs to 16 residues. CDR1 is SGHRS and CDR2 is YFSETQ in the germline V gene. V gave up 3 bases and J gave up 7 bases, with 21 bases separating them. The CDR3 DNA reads TGCGCCAGCAGCTGGGTTTTGGGGGGCCGGTCAAATACGCAGTATTTT. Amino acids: CASSWVLGGRSNTQYF.

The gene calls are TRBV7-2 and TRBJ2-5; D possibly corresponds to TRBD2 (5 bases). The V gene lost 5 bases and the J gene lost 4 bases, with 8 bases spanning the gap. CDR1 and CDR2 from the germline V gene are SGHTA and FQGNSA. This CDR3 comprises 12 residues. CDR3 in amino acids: CASSTRGETQYF. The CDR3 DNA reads TGTGCCAGCAGCACCCGGGGAGAGACCCAGTACTTC.

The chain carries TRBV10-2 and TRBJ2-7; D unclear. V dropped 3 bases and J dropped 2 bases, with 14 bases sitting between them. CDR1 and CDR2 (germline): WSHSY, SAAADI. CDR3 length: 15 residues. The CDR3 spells CASSDRSRATYEQYF. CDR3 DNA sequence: TGCGCCAGCAGTGATAGGAGTCGGGCGACCTACGAGCAGTACTTC.